The 23 T cell receptor beta chains in this list originate from one sample, sequenced in a study of blood T cell repertoires in COVID-19. TCRdb keeps only in-frame clones here, not all; method: immunoSEQ multiplex PCR. The sample holds around 270,000 clones; 70% to 90% are singletons and the top ten take more than 4.5%. Sequenced: peripheral blood. These receptors all stem from a woman aged 55-69 years with COVID-19, enrolled during active disease.

CDR3 coding DNA: TGTGCCAGCAGCTTACACAGGGTCTCTGGGGCCAACGTCCTGACTTTC. The encoded protein is CASSLHRVSGANVLTF. The chain employs TRBV11-2 and TRBJ2-6; tentatively, D is TRBD1 (6 bases). From germline, CDR1 is SGHAT and CDR2 FQNNGV. The V end was cut by 2 bases, the J end by 0 bases, with 8 bases between. The CDR3 extends over 16 amino acids.

The chain carries TRBV25-1 and TRBJ1-2, with 7 bases identical to TRBD1. With V trimmed by 2 bases and J by 4 bases, 4 bases remained unmatched. Per germline, CDR1 MGHDK and CDR2 SYGVNS. This CDR3 comprises 14 residues. The CDR3 here is CASSEVDRVYGYTF. As DNA, the CDR3 is TGTGCCAGCAGTGAAGTCGACAGGGTCTATGGCTACACCTTC.

The chain recombines TRBV19 with TRBJ2-3; weak D call: TRBD1 (5 bases). This CDR3 has 14 residues. V lost 5 bases and J lost 8, with 17 bases in between. From germline, CDR1 is LNHDA and CDR2 SQIVND (reference sequence). CDR3 bases: TGTGCCAGTAGTGTAGGGCAGGGTATGGGTACGCAGTATTTT. Encoded protein: CASSVGQGMGTQYF.

V gene TRBV19 combines with J gene TRBJ2-2; D call uncertain. V was cut by 9 bases and J by 1 base, with 9 bases left in between. The CDR3 is 13 amino acids. CDR1 is LNHDA and CDR2 is SQIVND in the germline V gene (reference sequence). The CDR3 region is CASYRQNTGELFF. CDR3 in DNA: TGTGCCAGCTATAGACAGAACACCGGGGAGCTGTTTTTT. The entire variable domain, with the rest obtained from reference TRBV19 and TRBJ2-2, is as follows: DGGITQSPKYLFRKEGQNVTLSCEQNLNHDAMYWYRQDPGQGLRLIYYSQIVNDFQKGDIAEGYSVSREKKESFPLTVTSAQKNPTAFYLCASYRQNTGELFFGEGSRLTVL.

The chain has TRBV5-4 and TRBJ2-3; no clear D. The CDR3 spans 15 residues. V was trimmed by 0 bases and J by 5 bases, leaving 13 bases between them. The germline V gene encodes CDR1 SGHNT and CDR2 YYREEE (reference sequence). CDR3 region: CASSLAGSRRDTQYF. The CDR3 coding sequence is TGTGCCAGCAGCTTGGCCGGTAGCCGGCGAGATACGCAGTATTTT.

V is TRBV3-1 (or the pseudogene TRBV3-2) and J is TRBJ2-4; D gene ambiguous. V was shortened by 2 bases and J by 9 bases, with 20 bases between the two germline ends. From germline, CDR1 is LGHDT and CDR2 YNNKEL (reference sequence). CDR3 length: 16 residues. CDR3 amino acids: CASSQSPGASIGIQYF. For the CDR3, the DNA is TGTGCCAGCAGCCAAAGCCCCGGAGCCTCCATAGGCATTCAGTACTTC.

This rearrangement joins TRBV18 to TRBJ2-2, with 11 bases matching TRBD1. CDR3 length: 14 amino acids. Germline V gene lookup returns CDR1 KGHSH and CDR2 LQKENI. The ends lost 8 bases at V and 4 bases at J; junction bases unmatched: 3. The CDR3 here is CASAGTGGTGELFF. The CDR3 region has the DNA TGTGCCAGCGCCGGGACAGGGGGCACCGGGGAGCTGTTTTTT.

The chain uses TRBV28 and TRBJ2-7; D ambiguous. This CDR3 has 12 residues. Between the trimmed V and J ends, which lost 8 bases and 3 bases, there was a span of 11 bases. Germline V gene lookup returns CDR1 MDHEN and CDR2 SYDVKM. The CDR3 DNA reads as TGTGCCAGCGGCCCCCCCCTCTACGAGCAGTACTTC. It yields the protein CASGPPLYEQYF.

V usage is TRBV18 and J usage is TRBJ2-7, with 12 bases aligning to TRBD2. Germline CDR1 reads KGHSH; CDR2 reads LQKENI. The V and J ends lost 8 bases and 4 bases, in that order; junction bases with no gene match: 9. This CDR3 region has 15 residues. CDR3: CASGHRTSGTYEQYF. For the CDR3, the DNA is TGTGCCAGCGGGCACAGGACTAGCGGGACTTACGAGCAGTACTTC.

This chain joins TRBV5-6 and TRBJ2-1, with D maybe TRBD2 (6 bases). CDR3 size: 18 residues. Germline CDR1 reads SGHDT; CDR2 reads YYEEEE. The V end was cut by 4 bases, the J end by 7 bases, with 27 bases between. The CDR3 region has the DNA TGTGCCAGCAGCCGCTACCGATTGACAGCGCTGGGGGGTAATGAGCAGTTCTTC. It yields the protein CASSRYRLTALGGNEQFF.

As concerns this clone: Other nucleotide sequences in the sample specify the same CDR3. This chain joins TRBV28 and TRBJ1-2; the D gene is possibly TRBD1 (6 bases). CDR1 and CDR2 (germline): MDHEN, SYDVKM. V was pared by 2 bases and J by 2 bases, with 9 bases between. This CDR3 is 14 amino acids long. The CDR3 protein is CASSLGGANYGYTF. CDR3 coding DNA: TGTGCCAGCAGTTTAGGGGGGGCGAACTATGGCTACACCTTC.

The rearrangement uses TRBV5-1 and TRBJ1-1; unclear D gene. Germline V gene sequence: CDR1 SGHRS, CDR2 YFSETQ. The germline V and J ends were trimmed by 2 bases and 1 base, with 9 bases remaining between them. The CDR3 spans 14 residues. In nucleotides, the CDR3 is TGCGCCAGCAGCTTAACTCAAGAGAACACTGAAGCTTTCTTT. It yields the protein CASSLTQENTEAFF.

The J gene is TRBJ1-6, the V gene TRBV7-8; D is perhaps TRBD1 (6 bases). Germline V gene lookup returns CDR1 SGHVS and CDR2 FQNEAQ. Trimming left V 1 base short and J 7 bases short, with 11 bases between. The CDR3 spans 15 residues. CDR3 nucleotides: TGTGCCAGCAGCTTAGTGGACAGCGAGAATTCACCCCTCCACTTT. This gives the protein CASSLVDSENSPLHF.

V usage is TRBV3-1 (or the pseudogene TRBV3-2) and J usage is TRBJ2-1; 10 positions match TRBD2. CDR3 size: 16 residues. CDR1 is LGHDT and CDR2 is YNNKEL in the germline V gene (reference sequence). Germline trimming cut 1 base from V and 7 bases from J; bases unmatched to any gene: 7. The chain's CDR3 is CASSQAQLAGRNEQFF. Here the CDR3 DNA reads TGTGCCAGCAGCCAAGCGCAACTAGCGGGACGAAATGAGCAGTTCTTC.

The chain joins TRBV19 to TRBJ2-7; 8 bases line up with TRBD2. The CDR3 is made up of 16 amino acids. Germline-derived CDR1 and CDR2 are LNHDA and SQIVND (reference sequence). The ends lost 3 bases at V and 4 bases at J; junction bases unmatched: 11. This CDR3 is CASSIRVAGNMYEQYF. In DNA form, the CDR3 reads TGTGCCAGTAGTATCAGGGTAGCGGGAAATATGTACGAGCAGTACTTC.

CDR3 protein: CASSRGRGDPNSPLHF. The CDR3 region has the DNA TGCGCCAGCAGCAGGGGGAGAGGGGATCCTAATTCACCCCTCCACTTT. The chain is built from TRBV5-1 and TRBJ1-6; perhaps TRBD1 as D (6 bases). Per the germline V gene, CDR1 is SGHRS and CDR2 is YFSETQ. The CDR3 consists of 16 residues. The V gene lost 4 bases and the J gene lost 6 bases, with 17 bases spanning the gap. Full variable domain (missing parts from reference TRBV5-1 and TRBJ1-6): KAGVTQTPRYLIKTRGQQVTLSCSPISGHRSVSWYQQTPGQGLQFLFEYFSETQRNKGNFPGRFSGRQFSNSRSEMNVSTLELGDSALYLCASSRGRGDPNSPLHFGNGTRLTVT.

This rearrangement joins TRBV28 to TRBJ1-2; 8 bases are a match to TRBD1. The CDR3 totals 14 residues. V lost 0 bases to trimming and J lost 6 bases; unmatched junction nucleotides: 3. The germline V gene has CDR1 MDHEN and CDR2 SYDVKM. The CDR3 region has the DNA TGTGCCAGCAGTTTATGGGACAGGGCCAATGGCTACACCTTC. Protein: CASSLWDRANGYTF.

V gene TRBV12-3 or TRBV12-4 combines with J gene TRBJ2-7; 8 positions match TRBD2. Germline trimming cut 5 bases from V and 4 bases from J; bases unmatched to any gene: 4. The CDR3 is 13 residues long. Here the CDR3 DNA reads TGTGCCAGCAGTCTGGGACTAGGGTACGAGCAGTACTTC. As protein: CASSLGLGYEQYF.

The rearrangement joins TRBV2 to TRBJ2-7; 8 nucleotides agree with TRBD1. Germline assignment: CDR1 SNHLY and CDR2 FYNNEI. The CDR3 contains 14 residues. With 8 bases clipped from V and 3 bases from J, the junction kept 9 bases outside the gene matches. The CDR3 spells CASGTGTGLYEQYF. For the CDR3, the DNA is TGTGCCAGCGGAACCGGGACAGGCCTCTACGAGCAGTACTTC.

The rearrangement uses TRBV18 and TRBJ1-6, with TRBD1 as a possible D gene (6 bases). The germline V gene encodes CDR1 KGHSH and CDR2 LQKENI. Trimming shortened V by 5 bases and J by 9 bases, and 17 bases separated the two germline ends. The CDR3 is 15 residues long. Here the CDR3 reads CASSDQGRFGSPLHF. The DNA for the CDR3 is TGTGCCAGCTCAGACCAGGGGCGGTTTGGTTCACCCCTCCACTTT. Full variable domain (rest looked up from reference TRBV18 and TRBJ1-6): NAGVMQNPRHLVRRRGQEARLRCSPMKGHSHVYWYRQLPEEGLKFMVYLQKENIIDESGMPKERFSAEFPKEGPSILRIQQVVRGDSAAYFCASSDQGRFGSPLHFGNGTRLTVT.

The rearrangement uses TRBV28 and TRBJ2-7; 7 nucleotides match TRBD1. Germline CDR1 reads MDHEN; CDR2 reads SYDVKM. This CDR3 spans 14 amino acids. J was trimmed by 0 bases and V by 5 bases; bases with no gene match: 4. DNA of the CDR3: TGTGCCAGCAGTCCACAGGGGACCTCCTACGAGCAGTACTTC. As protein: CASSPQGTSYEQYF. Based on the CDR3 plus reference TRBV28 and TRBJ2-7, the full variable domain is DVKVTQSSRYLVKRTGEKVFLECVQDMDHENMFWYRQDPGLGLRLIYFSYDVKMKEKGDIPEGYSVSREKKERFSLILESASTNQTSMYLCASSPQGTSYEQYFGPGTRLTVT.

The chain links TRBV9 to TRBJ2-5, with 9 positions matching TRBD2. Germline assignment: CDR1 SGDLS and CDR2 YYNGEE. The CDR3 is made up of 14 amino acids. V lost 1 base, J lost 3 bases, and 1 base stayed unmatched. CDR3 DNA: TGTGCCAGCAGCGTACTAGCGGGAAAAGAGACCCAGTACTTC. Translation gives CASSVLAGKETQYF.

This chain links TRBV20-1 with TRBJ1-1; D may be TRBD1 (6 bases). Looked up from germline, CDR1 is DFQATT and CDR2 is SNEGSKA (reference sequence). The V gene lost 3 bases and the J gene lost 7 bases, with 9 bases spanning the gap. The CDR3 extends over 11 amino acids. Here the CDR3 reads CSASRTDEAFF. In DNA, the CDR3 is TGCAGTGCTAGCAGGACAGATGAAGCTTTCTTT.